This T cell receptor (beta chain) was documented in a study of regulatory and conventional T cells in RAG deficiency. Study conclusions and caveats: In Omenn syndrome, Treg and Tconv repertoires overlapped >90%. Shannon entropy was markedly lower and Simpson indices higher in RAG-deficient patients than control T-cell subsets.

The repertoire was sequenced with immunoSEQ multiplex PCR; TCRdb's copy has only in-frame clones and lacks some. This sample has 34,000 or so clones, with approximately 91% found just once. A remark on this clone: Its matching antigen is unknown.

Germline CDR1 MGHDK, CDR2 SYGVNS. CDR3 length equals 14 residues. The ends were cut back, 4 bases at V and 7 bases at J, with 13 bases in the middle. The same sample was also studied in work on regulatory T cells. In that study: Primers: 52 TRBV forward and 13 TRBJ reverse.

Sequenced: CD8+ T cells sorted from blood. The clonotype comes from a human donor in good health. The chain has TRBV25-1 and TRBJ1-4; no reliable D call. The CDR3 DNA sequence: TGTGCCAGCAGTGGGACGGGCCAGAGTGAAAAACTGTTTTTT. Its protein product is CASSGTGQSEKLFF.